The rows below give T cell receptor beta chains drawn from one sample of a study of T cell clonotyping in hematopoietic cell transplantation. Assay: immunoSEQ multiplex PCR; the TCRdb copy retains only in-frame clones and omits some. The sample lists roughly 6,800 clones; just under 90% were seen once. This material consisted of PBMCs, taken 100 days after allogeneic stem cell transplant. The receptors shown here come from a male patient aged 45-60 years who had an allogeneic stem cell transplant from a related donor, so the T cells may come from the graft donor. Some clones in this sample may be carry-over from other donors' samples. Both conserved end residues are trimmed from each CDR3. Each record gives: D gene, V gene, J gene, CDR3 protein. A D gene is named only where the DNA matches it firmly.

d_call: NA
v_call: TRBV4-3
j_call: TRBJ2-3
cdr3_aa: ASSQVTLTDTQY

d_call: NA
v_call: TRBV5-6
j_call: TRBJ2-7
cdr3_aa: ASSLSSYEQY

d_call: NA
v_call: TRBV30
j_call: TRBJ1-5
cdr3_aa: AWSSGAYQPQH

d_call: NA
v_call: TRBV28
j_call: TRBJ2-7
cdr3_aa: ASSSLYEQY

d_call: NA
v_call: TRBV30
j_call: TRBJ2-7
cdr3_aa: AWSVNRVGEQY

d_call: NA
v_call: TRBV9
j_call: TRBJ1-2
cdr3_aa: ASRGVGGWNYGYT

d_call: NA
v_call: TRBV19
j_call: TRBJ1-1
cdr3_aa: ASSIDGPNTEAF

d_call: NA
v_call: TRBV7-6
j_call: TRBJ1-5
cdr3_aa: ASSAGTFAPNQPQH

d_call: NA
v_call: TRBV30
j_call: TRBJ2-2
cdr3_aa: AWSRSSNTGELF

d_call: NA
v_call: TRBV11-2
j_call: TRBJ2-7
cdr3_aa: ASSPLSYEQY

d_call: NA
v_call: TRBV5-4
j_call: TRBJ1-6
cdr3_aa: ASSYFIAPSNSPLH

d_call: TRBD1
v_call: TRBV4-3
j_call: TRBJ1-2
cdr3_aa: ASSQEDGTGYGYT

d_call: TRBD1
v_call: TRBV30
j_call: TRBJ2-1
cdr3_aa: AWRRTGLEQF

d_call: NA
v_call: TRBV30
j_call: TRBJ1-5
cdr3_aa: AWRGRSNQPQH

d_call: TRBD1
v_call: TRBV6-5
j_call: NA
cdr3_aa: ASSYTTGTGYEQY

d_call: NA
v_call: TRBV19
j_call: TRBJ2-5
cdr3_aa: ASSIISGVETQY

d_call: TRBD1
v_call: TRBV7-2
j_call: TRBJ2-2
cdr3_aa: ASSLQGANTGELF

d_call: NA
v_call: TRBV5-1
j_call: TRBJ1-2
cdr3_aa: ASSLALPSVEST

d_call: TRBD2
v_call: TRBV19
j_call: TRBJ2-2
cdr3_aa: ASSPLAGQNTGELF

d_call: NA
v_call: TRBV25-1
j_call: TRBJ1-5
cdr3_aa: ASSEGQRSNQPQH

d_call: NA
v_call: TRBV2
j_call: TRBJ1-1
cdr3_aa: ASSGQAGETMNTEAF

d_call: TRBD1
v_call: TRBV5-6
j_call: TRBJ2-7
cdr3_aa: ASSWTGNEQY

d_call: TRBD2
v_call: TRBV4-2
j_call: TRBJ2-1
cdr3_aa: ASSQETVAGSNEQF

d_call: NA
v_call: TRBV30
j_call: TRBJ1-1
cdr3_aa: AWSVLTEAF

d_call: TRBD1
v_call: TRBV29-1
j_call: TRBJ2-5
cdr3_aa: SVDFGTGVEETQY

d_call: NA
v_call: TRBV27
j_call: TRBJ1-6
cdr3_aa: ASSLHRQDSPLH

d_call: NA
v_call: TRBV30
j_call: TRBJ2-7
cdr3_aa: AWMSMGGYEQY

d_call: NA
v_call: TRBV19
j_call: TRBJ1-1
cdr3_aa: ASSWGTEAF

d_call: TRBD1
v_call: TRBV2
j_call: TRBJ1-2
cdr3_aa: ASSQETGEVDGYT

d_call: TRBD2
v_call: TRBV7-9
j_call: TRBJ2-3
cdr3_aa: ASSYPGTSGGGTDTQY

d_call: TRBD1
v_call: TRBV5-6
j_call: TRBJ1-2
cdr3_aa: ASSLGGQGYGYT

d_call: NA
v_call: TRBV28
j_call: TRBJ2-7
cdr3_aa: ASTTLRWQGPYEQY

d_call: NA
v_call: TRBV28
j_call: TRBJ1-2
cdr3_aa: ASSSSGAPNYGYT

d_call: NA
v_call: TRBV20-1
j_call: TRBJ2-7
cdr3_aa: SADSSYEQY

d_call: NA
v_call: TRBV2
j_call: TRBJ1-2
cdr3_aa: ASRDPGDSYGYT

d_call: NA
v_call: TRBV6-5
j_call: TRBJ2-3
cdr3_aa: ASSYYTTSTDTQY

d_call: NA
v_call: TRBV27
j_call: TRBJ2-7
cdr3_aa: ASSSTGPYEQY

d_call: TRBD2
v_call: TRBV5-6
j_call: TRBJ2-3
cdr3_aa: ASSLWSSGKDTQY

d_call: TRBD1
v_call: TRBV10-3
j_call: TRBJ2-3
cdr3_aa: AIRYGDRGTDTQY

d_call: NA
v_call: TRBV30
j_call: TRBJ2-5
cdr3_aa: AWEQGREETQY

d_call: NA
v_call: TRBV25-1
j_call: TRBJ1-2
cdr3_aa: ASTGGYGYT

d_call: NA
v_call: TRBV5-1
j_call: TRBJ2-7
cdr3_aa: ASSLKGVFEQY

d_call: NA
v_call: TRBV30
j_call: TRBJ1-5
cdr3_aa: AWSGRSYSNQPQH

d_call: NA
v_call: TRBV10-3
j_call: TRBJ1-2
cdr3_aa: AIKGSYGYT

d_call: NA
v_call: TRBV19
j_call: TRBJ1-2
cdr3_aa: ASSMDPTGIYGYT